This T cell receptor beta chain emerged from a study of breast tumors, draining lymph nodes, adjacent tissues. About this clonotype: What it binds is unknown.

The CDR3 is 16 residues long. V lost 2 bases to trimming and J lost 10 bases; unmatched junction nucleotides: 10. Germline CDR1 LNHNV, CDR2 YYDKDF (reference sequence). Study results and caveats: Compared with lymph nodes, tumors were less diverse; compared with nontumor tissue, more. Data fit most tumor T cells coming from lymph node, expanding in tumor. That most tumor T cells come from lymph nodes remained unproven.

Breast cancer patients provided tissue from their axillary draining lymph nodes. Using its own MiXCR run on the multiplex PCR reads, TCRdb lists one record per CDR3 protein. The top ten clones hold approximately 5% of a sample with about 110,000 distinct CDR3 sequences, around 30% of them seen once. The genes are TRBV15 and TRBJ2-7; 14 bases are a match to TRBD2. This receptor was taken from a female donor with breast cancer. Some clones in this sample may be carry-over from other donors' samples. Sequenced sample: axillary lymph node tissue. CDR3 amino acids: CATSRMGTSGSSGQYF. In nucleotides, the CDR3 is TGTGCCACCAGCAGAATGGGGACTAGCGGGAGTAGCGGACAGTACTTC.